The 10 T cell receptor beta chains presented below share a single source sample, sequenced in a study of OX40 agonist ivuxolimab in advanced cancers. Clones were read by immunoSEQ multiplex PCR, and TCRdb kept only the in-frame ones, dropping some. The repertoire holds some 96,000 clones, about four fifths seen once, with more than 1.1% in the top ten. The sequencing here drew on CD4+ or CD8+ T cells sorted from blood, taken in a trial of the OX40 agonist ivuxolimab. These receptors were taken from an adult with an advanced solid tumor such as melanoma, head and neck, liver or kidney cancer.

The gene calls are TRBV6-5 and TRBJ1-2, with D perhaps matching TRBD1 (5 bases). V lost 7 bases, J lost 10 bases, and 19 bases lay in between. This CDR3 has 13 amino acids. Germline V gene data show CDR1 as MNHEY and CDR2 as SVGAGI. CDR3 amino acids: CASILLVGVVYTF. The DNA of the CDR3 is TGTGCCAGCATCCTCCTCGTGGGGGTTGTCTACACCTTC.

Here the CDR3 reads CAWSGIEPPGTGQFF. Written as DNA, the CDR3 is TGTGCCTGGAGTGGTATTGAGCCACCCGGGACAGGTCAGTTCTTC. The V call is TRBV30, the J call TRBJ2-1; 8 bases match TRBD1. V lost 1 base, J lost 13 bases, and 15 bases stayed unmatched. Germline values: CDR1 GTSNPN, CDR2 SVGIG (reference sequence). The CDR3 contains 15 residues.

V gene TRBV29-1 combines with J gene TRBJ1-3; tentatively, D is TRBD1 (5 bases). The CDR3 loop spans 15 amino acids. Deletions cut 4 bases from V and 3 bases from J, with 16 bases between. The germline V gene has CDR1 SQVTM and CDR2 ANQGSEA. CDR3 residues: CSVGGPGPIGNTIYF. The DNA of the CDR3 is TGCAGCGTTGGGGGCCCAGGACCAATTGGAAACACCATATATTTT.

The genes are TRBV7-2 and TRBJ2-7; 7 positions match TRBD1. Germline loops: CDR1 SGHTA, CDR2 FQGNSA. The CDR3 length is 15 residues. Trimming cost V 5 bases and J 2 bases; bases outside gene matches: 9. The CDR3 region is CASSLKRTGPYEQYF. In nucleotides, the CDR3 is TGTGCCAGCAGCCTCAAAAGGACAGGCCCCTACGAGCAGTACTTC. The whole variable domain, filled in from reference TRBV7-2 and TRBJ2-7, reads GAGVSQSPSNKVTEKGKDVELRCDPISGHTALYWYRQSLGQGLEFLIYFQGNSAPDKSGLPSDRFSAERTGGSVSTLTIQRTQQEDSAVYLCASSLKRTGPYEQYFGPGTRLTVT.

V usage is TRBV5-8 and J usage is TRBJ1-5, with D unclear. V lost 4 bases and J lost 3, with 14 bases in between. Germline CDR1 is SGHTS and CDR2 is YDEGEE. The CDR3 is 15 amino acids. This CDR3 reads CASSGGVSTNQPQHF. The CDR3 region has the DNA TGTGCCAGCAGCGGCGGGGTCAGTACCAATCAGCCCCAGCATTTT. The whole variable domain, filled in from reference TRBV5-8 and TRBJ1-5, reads EAGVTQSPTHLIKTRGQQATLRCSPISGHTSVYWYQQALGLGLQFLLWYDEGEERNRGNFPPRFSGRQFPNYSSELNVNALELEDSALYLCASSGGVSTNQPQHFGDGTRLSIL.

CDR3 DNA: TGTGCCAGCAGCCAAGATGGCCTCTTTTTTGGCAAAAACATTCAGTACTTC. This codes for CASSQDGLFFGKNIQYF. The genes are TRBV4-2 and TRBJ2-4; D is ambiguous. CDR3 length: 17 residues. CDR1 and CDR2 (germline): LGHNA, YNFKEQ. V was cut by 0 bases and J by 3 bases, with 15 bases left in between.

The CDR3 loop is CASSEIGGREKLFF. The CDR3 nucleotides are TGTGCCAGCAGCGAAATAGGCGGCCGAGAAAAACTGTTTTTT. V gene TRBV7-2 combines with J gene TRBJ1-4; D is ambiguous. V gave up 5 bases and J gave up 8 bases, with 15 bases separating them. The CDR3 runs to 14 residues. Germline CDR1 is SGHTA and CDR2 is FQGNSA.

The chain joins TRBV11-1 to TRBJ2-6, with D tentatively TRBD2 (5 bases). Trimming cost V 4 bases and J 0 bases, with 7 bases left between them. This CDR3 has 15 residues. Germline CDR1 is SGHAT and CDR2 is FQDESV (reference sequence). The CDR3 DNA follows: TGTGCCAGCAGCTCAGGACTCTCTGGGGCCAACGTCCTGACTTTC. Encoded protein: CASSSGLSGANVLTF.

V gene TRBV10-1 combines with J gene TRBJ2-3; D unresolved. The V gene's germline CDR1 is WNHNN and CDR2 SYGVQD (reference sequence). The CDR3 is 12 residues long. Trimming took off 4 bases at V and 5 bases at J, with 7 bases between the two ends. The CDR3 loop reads CASSGPLDTQYF. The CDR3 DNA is TGCGCCAGCAGTGGGCCCCTAGATACGCAGTATTTT.

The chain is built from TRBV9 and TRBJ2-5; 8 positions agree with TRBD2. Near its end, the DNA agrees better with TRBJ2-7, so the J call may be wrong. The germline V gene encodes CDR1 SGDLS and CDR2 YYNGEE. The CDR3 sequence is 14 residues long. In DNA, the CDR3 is TGTGCCAGCAGCGTAGGCAGCGGGAGCTACGAGCAGTACTTC. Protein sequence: CASSVGSGSYEQYF.